The text below deals with one T cell receptor (beta chain). The antigen it binds to is not known. No base quality values were provided; no much bigger clone lies one nucleotide off. V loses 5 bases at its end and J loses 2 bases; junction bases beyond the gene matches: 3. For CDR1 and CDR2, the germline V gene lists MDHEN and SYDVKM. The CDR3, from cysteine to phenylalanine, totals 16 residues. Only the CDR3 part of the read is kept: 48 bases, read in frame from the first base. The entire isolated RNA was reverse transcribed using the High Capacity cDNA Reverse Transcription Kit, and thus expressed TCRB transcripts were sequenced. Deep immunoSEQ sequencing was performed on naive, central memory and regulatory T cell samples, with an average of about 4 million total reads per sample. Sorted cells were lysed in RLT buffer, and RNA was extracted using DNase-treated RNeasy Micro or Mini kits according to cell number. Each cell subset was processed on its own to prevent cross-contamination, while patient and healthy donor samples were processed together. The immunoSEQ multiplex PCR was used to amplify TCRB sequences from cDNA, yielding 87-bp fragments that span the CDR3 region. Amplicons were sequenced on the Illumina HiSeq platform. In the source study's methods: Synthetic template baselines were used to correct PCR bias computationally, reads within Hamming distance 2 were collapsed, and singletons that could not be merged were discarded. Reads were aligned to IMGT to assign V, D and J genes, CDR3 length, and insertions or deletions at six rearrangement sites. Within each subset, clonotype counts were normalized to the number of sorted cells before true diversity and Gini coefficients were calculated with the tcR R package. Repertoire sharing was quantified using the overlap coefficient calculated on TCRB nucleotide sequences. Out-of-frame TCRB sequences from naive cells were analyzed as a proxy for the pre-selection repertoire. This is the immuneACCESS table as TCRdb keeps it, with only in-frame sequences that have V and J called. A part of the clones is gone; compared with another copy, unresolved V genes explain less than half, and the rest is unexplained. That table furnishes V, J and clone size, whereas the DNA furnished D and trimming. The sample yields roughly 400,000 clones; more than 12% were counted once. Of the sample, about 0.018% falls within the top ten clones.

This entry comes from a study of beta chain features in type 1 diabetes (dated by TCRdb to 2016 to 2018). Broadly, across the study: No differences in mean age, gender distribution, total cell number or subset yield were found between patients and healthy donors. Regulatory and stem cell-like memory subsets were obtained from only 8 patients and roughly eight healthy donors, while naive and central memory subsets were obtained from all 28 donors. Across all samples, 90 million to 130 million sorted cells were examined, and cell number per subset correlated strongly with RNA yield. In the study, recently diagnosed type 1 diabetes patients and matched healthy donors were compared on the TCRB repertoires of their sorted circulating CD4+ T cell subsets. Overall results and qualifications from the work: Because cDNA was sequenced instead of genomic DNA, activated cells with high expression could be over-represented, although the groups did not differ in activation or CD3 levels. In all four CD4+ subsets, TCRB CDR3 length was moderately but significantly shorter in type 1 diabetes patients. PCR may preferentially amplify shorter templates, but because patient and control samples were amplified and corrected together, any resulting skew would affect both groups equally. At VDJ recombination sites, type 1 diabetes patients had fewer insertions and more deleted nucleotides, which implies abnormalities in thymic rearrangement. Naive, central memory and regulatory TCRB repertoires appeared to be more similar among patients than among healthy donors. Only small numbers of individuals were included in the HLA sub-analyses, which left unresolved whether HLA type had any influence on TCRB rearrangement.

Each donor gave one peripheral blood draw, approximately 0.11 L on average, collected into heparinised tubes. Naive, central memory, regulatory and stem cell-like memory CD4+ T cells were sorted on a BD FACSAria II using a panel including CD45RO, CCR7, CD25, CD127, CD95 and CD27. Every sorted population had a purity above 95%. PBMCs were separated immediately by Lymphoprep density gradient centrifugation and were stained directly, without being cultured. Samples were stained and sorted in pairs, with one healthy donor and one patient per experiment, so that batch effects were minimized. The sequence was obtained from a woman between 18 and 29 years old in good health. The receptor chain draws on TRBV28 and TRBJ2-7; TRBD2 aligns with 16 central bases. The sample was naive CD4+ T cells from blood. The cell subset or site label, read with the paper, signifies: true naive CD4+ T cells. The bases read TGTGCCAGCAGTCCTGGGACTAGCGGGAGGGCCTACGAGCAGTACTTC. This codes for CASSPGTSGRAYEQYF. With the portions outside the CDR3 filled from the reference TRBV28 and TRBJ2-7 genes, the complete variable region becomes DVKVTQSSRYLVKRTGEKVFLECVQDMDHENMFWYRQDPGLGLRLIYFSYDVKMKEKGDIPEGYSVSREKKERFSLILESASTNQTSMYLCASSPGTSGRAYEQYFGPGTRLTVT.